Presented here are 27 T cell receptor beta chains from one specimen sequenced in a study of CXCR3-negative and CXCR3-positive naive CD8 T cells. Preparation of TRB cDNA libraries relied on 5' RACE carrying UMI labels. From the 5' RACE reads, TCRdb lists one entry per CDR3 protein and no DNA. The sample's table shows roughly 100,000 distinct CDR3 sequences. The sequencing input was naive CXCR3- CD8+ T cells from blood. Noted subset: CD45RO-CCR7+CD27+CD95- naive CD8+ T cells lacking CXCR3 (TNR3-). The origin of the receptors is a human donor in good health. Some clones in this sample may be carry-over from other donors' samples.

The gene calls are TRBV28 and TRBJ1-3. This CDR3 contains 16 residues. The germline V gene encodes CDR1 MDHEN and CDR2 SYDVKM. The CDR3 sequence: CAVRNRSLRLGYTMYF. Using reference TRBV28 and TRBJ1-3 for the parts outside the CDR3, the full variable domain is DVKVTQSSRYLVKRTGEKVFLECVQDMDHENMFWYRQDPGLGLRLIYFSYDVKMKEKGDIPEGYSVSREKKERFSLILESASTNQTSMYLCAVRNRSLRLGYTMYFGEGSWLTVV.

The chain has TRBV7-3 and TRBJ1-2; checking the TCRdb D call of TRBD1 is not possible without DNA. Germline CDR1 reads SGHTA; CDR2 reads FQGTGA. The length of the CDR3 is 16 residues. The CDR3 region is CAGSLNPRDRGHGYTF.

The V call is TRBV20-1, the J call TRBJ2-7; the TCRdb call, TRBD2, lacks DNA for checking. The CDR3 sequence is 13 residues long. Germline assignment: CDR1 DFQATT and CDR2 SNEGSKA (reference sequence). This chain's CDR3 is CSAIQAGSYEQYF.

The chain links TRBV12-3 or TRBV12-4 to TRBJ2-5; TCRdb lists TRBD1, though no DNA is available to test this call. The CDR3 runs to 14 residues. CDR3 sequence reads: CATMKTGGEETQYF.

The chain employs TRBV7-9 and TRBJ2-7; TCRdb calls TRBD2, which cannot be checked without DNA. Germline V gene lookup returns CDR1 SEHNR and CDR2 FQNEAQ (reference sequence). The length of the CDR3 is 17 residues. CDR3 sequence: CASSPFLGASEAGEQYF. Using reference TRBV7-9 and TRBJ2-7 for the parts outside the CDR3, the full variable domain is DTGVSQNPRHKITKRGQNVTFRCDPISEHNRLYWYRQTLGQGPEFLTYFQNEAQLEKSRLLSDRFSAERPKGSFSTLEIQRTEQGDSAMYLCASSPFLGASEAGEQYFGPGTRLTVT.

This rearrangement joins TRBV29-1 to TRBJ2-7; TCRdb's D gene call, TRBD1, goes unchecked for lack of DNA. The CDR3 has 14 amino acids. The germline gives CDR1 SQVTM, CDR2 ANQGSEA. Here the CDR3 reads CSVEDPGDSSEQYF.

The chain is built from TRBV21-1 and TRBJ2-5; TCRdb's assignment of TRBD2 cannot be checked, as there is no DNA. TRBV21-1 is reported as a pseudogene. This CDR3 is built from 19 residues. The CDR3 here is CASSNRGSGGATGEETHYF.

CDR3 protein: CASSFTGGYEQYF. J is TRBJ2-7 and V is TRBV7-8; TCRdb picks TRBD1, but there is no DNA to check that call. The CDR3 covers 13 residues. The germline gives CDR1 SGHVS, CDR2 FQNEAQ.

This chain connects TRBV25-1 to TRBJ2-1; the D call from TCRdb, TRBD2, cannot be confirmed without DNA. Germline V gene sequence: CDR1 MGHDK, CDR2 SYGVNS. The CDR3 has 13 residues. The CDR3 here is CASSYSGWNEQFF.

The V and J genes are TRBV29-1 and TRBJ2-7; the D call of TRBD2 rests on TCRdb alone, since no DNA is present to check it. The CDR3 loop spans 12 amino acids. Germline V gene data show CDR1 as SQVTM and CDR2 as ANQGSEA. CDR3 loop: CSVRQGTGEQYF.

This chain links TRBV7-3 with TRBJ2-1; TCRdb indicates TRBD2, and absent DNA this call remains unverified. CDR1 SGHTA and CDR2 FQGTGA come from the germline V gene. The CDR3 extends over 15 amino acids. The CDR3: CASSLGDYTYNEQFF.

The chain couples TRBV3-1 to TRBJ2-2; with no DNA, the TCRdb D assignment of TRBD1 cannot be verified. Germline CDR1 LGHDT, CDR2 YNNKEL (reference sequence). CDR3 length: 16 amino acids. CDR3 protein: CASSQDSGEKDGELFF.

This chain connects TRBV29-1 to TRBJ2-1. The CDR3 extends over 12 amino acids. Germline CDR1 is SQVTM and CDR2 is ANQGSEA. The CDR3 is CSVEIVGNEQFF.

The V and J genes are TRBV29-1 and TRBJ2-2; TCRdb proposes TRBD2, but this gene call is untestable without DNA. Germline V gives CDR1 SQVTM, CDR2 ANQGSEA. This CDR3 is 16 amino acids long. CDR3 in amino acids: CSVEGLAGGPAGELFF.

The chain joins TRBV5-6 to TRBJ1-1. CDR1 and CDR2 from the germline V gene are SGHDT and YYEEEE. The CDR3 extends over 16 amino acids. CDR3 protein: CASSLAFRGPGTEAFF.

The CDR3 is CSVYGDSTDTQYF. The chain uses TRBV29-1 and TRBJ2-3; TCRdb reports TRBD1, a call that lacks DNA to check it against. The CDR3 contains 13 residues. Germline CDR1 SQVTM, CDR2 ANQGSEA.

V gene TRBV14 combines with J gene TRBJ2-1. Germline CDR1 is SGHDN and CDR2 is FVKESK. This CDR3 has 13 residues. CDR3 sequence: CASSQGRAFEQFF.

The chain couples TRBV28 to TRBJ2-7; no DNA is available, so the TRBD1 call from TCRdb remains unchecked. Germline lookup yields CDR1 MDHEN and CDR2 SYDVKM. CDR3 length: 14 amino acids. The CDR3 region is CASSLGAFGAEQYF.

The chain couples TRBV13 to TRBJ2-5. There are 12 residues in the CDR3. Per the germline V gene, CDR1 is PRHDT and CDR2 is FYEKMQ (reference sequence). CDR3 amino acids: CASSRQEETQYF.

CDR3 sequence reads: CASNPRQEETQYF. The rearrangement joins TRBV5-6 to TRBJ2-5; TCRdb gives TRBD1 as the D gene, but with no DNA this cannot be confirmed. The V gene's germline CDR1 is SGHDT and CDR2 YYEEEE. CDR3 length: 13 amino acids.

The rearrangement links TRBV7-9 to TRBJ1-2; TCRdb selects TRBD1, and the lack of DNA leaves this call unchecked. Germline V CDR1 and CDR2: SEHNR, FQNEAQ (reference sequence). The CDR3 is 13 residues long. The CDR3 protein is CASSQGGDGGYTF.

The chain uses TRBV7-3 and TRBJ2-1; TCRdb's D call, TRBD1, is unchecked because there is no DNA. There are 14 residues in the CDR3. Germline values: CDR1 SGHTA, CDR2 FQGTGA. The CDR3: CASSLGGDYNEQFF.

J is TRBJ2-7 and V is TRBV7-6; TCRdb proposes TRBD1, but this gene call is untestable without DNA. CDR3 size: 14 residues. CDR1 and CDR2 (germline): SGHVS, FNYEAQ. The CDR3 sequence is CASRPGTGTHEQNF.

The chain couples TRBV12-3 or TRBV12-4 to TRBJ2-5; TCRdb gives TRBD2 as the D gene, but with no DNA this cannot be confirmed. The CDR3 consists of 16 residues. The CDR3 region is CASSFEERYTQETQYF.

This chain joins TRBV24-1 and TRBJ2-1; there is no DNA to check the TCRdb D call of TRBD2. The CDR3 totals 16 residues. The V gene's germline CDR1 is KGHDR and CDR2 SFDVKD. The chain's CDR3 is CATSDGSRPPYNEQFF.

This chain joins TRBV14 and TRBJ2-1. The CDR3 loop spans 17 amino acids. Germline assignment: CDR1 SGHDN and CDR2 FVKESK. CDR3 sequence: CASSQRHQRGLYNEQFF.

CDR3 protein: CASSQAGTVYNEQFF. The rearrangement uses TRBV4-1 and TRBJ2-1; TCRdb names TRBD1, which stays unverified in the absence of DNA. This CDR3 is built from 15 residues. Germline values: CDR1 MGHRA, CDR2 YSYEKL.